The rows below give T cell receptor beta chains drawn from one sample of a study of blood T cell repertoires in COVID-19. Sequencing was performed with immunoSEQ multiplex PCR; in TCRdb, only in-frame clones are kept and a portion is missing. The sample gives about 220,000 clones, 84% of which show up once; about 8.9% is in the top ten. The specimen sequenced was peripheral blood. The receptors shown here come from a man aged 50 to 60 with active or convalescent COVID-19. Each CDR3 is given with its conserved first and last residue. The D gene is left open where the match is weak. Only some rows state a clone size, as once, few, many or a class for expanded clones.

V gene	CDR3 length	J gene	D gene	clone size	CDR3 protein	CDR3 DNA
TRBV7-8	12	TRBJ1-6	TRBD1	-	CASSPQTGPLHF	TGTGCCAGCAGCCCCCAGACAGGGCCCCTCCACTTT
TRBV19	13	TRBJ2-3	-	-	CASSSPGANTQYF	TGTGCCAGTAGTTCCCCAGGGGCCAATACGCAGTATTTT
TRBV15	14	TRBJ2-5	-	-	CATSRGWREETQYF	TGTGCCACCAGCAGAGGGTGGAGGGAAGAGACCCAGTACTTC
TRBV4-1	16	TRBJ2-1	TRBD2	-	CASSQTGTSRYNEQFF	TGCGCCAGCAGCCAGACCGGGACTAGCAGATACAATGAGCAGTTCTTC
TRBV27	14	TRBJ2-7	-	-	CASSPDQGTYEQYF	TGTGCCAGCAGTCCCGACCAGGGAACCTACGAGCAGTACTTC
TRBV9	16	TRBJ2-7	TRBD2	-	CASSVAPASGRGEQYF	TGTGCCAGCAGCGTAGCCCCGGCTAGCGGGAGAGGGGAGCAGTACTTC
TRBV6-6	13	TRBJ1-1	-	-	CASSYSQGAEAFF	TGTGCCAGCAGTTACTCGCAGGGCGCTGAAGCTTTCTTT
TRBV30	13	TRBJ2-2	TRBD1	-	CAWSLTGIRELFF	TGTGCCTGGAGTTTGACAGGGATACGGGAGCTGTTTTTT
TRBV28	16	TRBJ1-6	-	-	CASLKSGIRYNSPLHF	TGTGCCAGCCTTAAGTCAGGGATTCGTTATAATTCACCCCTCCACTTT
TRBV29-1	14	TRBJ1-1	TRBD1	-	CSVAGQGANTEAFF	TGCAGCGTCGCCGGACAGGGGGCAAACACTGAAGCTTTCTTT
TRBV7-2	13	TRBJ1-4	-	-	CASSATAAEKLFF	TGTGCCAGCAGCGCCACCGCGGCGGAAAAACTGTTTTTT
TRBV20-1	11	TRBJ2-5	-	-	CSGGIRETQYF	TGCAGTGGAGGGATACGAGAGACCCAGTACTTC
TRBV3-1/TRBV3-2	15	TRBJ1-5	TRBD1	-	CASSPGTGGNQPQHF	TGTGCCAGCAGCCCCGGGACAGGGGGCAATCAGCCCCAGCATTTT
TRBV3-1/TRBV3-2	16	TRBJ2-1	TRBD2	once	CASSPTSGAQYNEQFF	TGTGCCAGCAGCCCGACTAGCGGGGCCCAATACAATGAGCAGTTCTTC
TRBV4-2	13	TRBJ2-5	-	-	CASSQAMAETQYF	TGTGCCAGCAGCCAAGCGATGGCTGAGACCCAGTACTTC
TRBV11-2	17	TRBJ1-1	TRBD1	-	CASSTRDRGPSNTEAFF	TGTGCCAGCAGCACCCGGGACAGGGGGCCTTCGAACACTGAAGCTTTCTTT
TRBV5-4	15	TRBJ1-2	TRBD1	-	CASSWPSQGADGYTF	TGTGCCAGCAGCTGGCCCTCACAGGGGGCTGATGGCTACACCTTC
TRBV24-1	16	TRBJ2-3	TRBD1	-	CATSDSGTGGADTQYF	TGTGCCACCAGTGACTCCGGGACAGGGGGCGCAGATACGCAGTATTTT
TRBV28	11	TRBJ1-5	-	-	CASSLNQPQHF	TGTGCCAGCAGTCTGAATCAGCCCCAGCATTTT
TRBV5-6	16	TRBJ1-2	-	few	CASSLAFRGSWYGYTF	TGTGCCAGCAGCTTGGCCTTTAGGGGCAGTTGGTATGGCTACACCTTC
TRBV11-2	17	TRBJ2-5	TRBD1	-	CASSLDLRGRILETQYF	TGTGCCAGCAGCTTAGATCTGAGGGGGCGGATTTTAGAGACCCAGTACTTC
TRBV25-1	16	TRBJ2-5	-	-	CASSESGFRAQETQYF	TGTGCCAGCAGTGAATCAGGGTTCAGGGCCCAAGAGACCCAGTACTTC
TRBV4-3	13	TRBJ1-6	-	-	CASSQQGGSPLHF	TGCGCCAGCAGCCAGCAAGGGGGTTCACCCCTCCACTTT
TRBV19	15	TRBJ2-5	TRBD1	-	CASRDRGEEGETQYF	TGTGCCAGTAGGGACAGGGGAGAAGAGGGGGAGACCCAGTACTTC
TRBV28	16	TRBJ2-5	TRBD1	-	CASINGGDRAQETQYF	TGTGCCAGCATAAATGGTGGCGACAGGGCTCAAGAGACCCAGTACTTC
TRBV18	16	TRBJ2-7	-	few	CASSPGRGKTAYEQYF	TGTGCCAGCTCACCAGGGCGAGGGAAGACCGCCTACGAGCAGTACTTC
TRBV13	17	TRBJ2-2	TRBD2	-	CASSFVAGGPGTGELFF	TGTGCCAGCAGCTTCGTAGCGGGGGGGCCCGGCACCGGGGAGCTGTTTTTT
TRBV7-9	18	TRBJ2-1	TRBD2	-	CATERVAGRGENYNEQFF	TGTGCCACCGAGAGGGTAGCGGGACGGGGGGAAAACTACAATGAGCAGTTCTTC
TRBV27	16	TRBJ1-5	-	-	CASSPRGGGSNQPQHF	TGTGCCAGCAGTCCCCGTGGGGGGGGAAGCAATCAGCCCCAGCATTTT
TRBV4-2	17	TRBJ2-3	TRBD1	-	CASSQVSTGYLADTQYF	TGTGCCAGCAGCCAAGTTTCGACAGGGTATTTAGCAGATACGCAGTATTTT
TRBV7-8	14	TRBJ1-1	-	-	CASTPAGGRTEAFF	TGTGCCAGCACCCCAGCGGGAGGGCGGACTGAAGCTTTCTTT
TRBV10-3	15	TRBJ1-1	TRBD1	-	CAISESSGGPTEAFF	TGTGCCATCAGTGAGTCATCAGGGGGCCCCACTGAAGCTTTCTTT